Listed below are T cell receptor beta chains from one sample, sequenced in a study of T-cell reconstitution after alpha-beta-depleted transplantation in children. TCRdb independently ran MiXCR on the PCR reads; one entry per CDR3 protein. Among hundreds of thousands of distinct CDR3 sequences listed, about 16% were seen once. The material sequenced was PBMCs, mostly from graft donor cells, taken 360 days after TCRalphabeta/CD19-depleted stem cell transplant. The origin of the receptors is a male patient aged 2-15 years who had a stem cell transplant for acute lymphoblastic leukemia, so the T cells may come from the graft donor. CDR3s include the opening cysteine and the closing phenylalanine or tryptophan. Each record gives: D gene, V gene, J gene, CDR3 protein. D genes are given only for firm matches.

>TRBD1|TRBV9|TRBJ2-5
CASSVPSGQVGQETQYF
>TRBD2|TRBV11-2|TRBJ2-5
CASSLVLLAGGPEETQYF
>.|TRBV7-9|TRBJ2-2
CASSPRWVGGELFF
>.|TRBV24-1|TRBJ2-1
CATSGWGSYNEQFF
>.|TRBV7-9|TRBJ2-5
CASSLGGLDQETQYF
>.|TRBV4-2|TRBJ2-3
CASSAGLTDTQYF
>.|TRBV6-5|TRBJ1-3
CASGRGNTIYF
>.|TRBV28|TRBJ2-7
CASSWGYLDMPSYEQYF
>TRBD2|TRBV4-2|TRBJ2-7
CASSQEGLAGGWSTQYF
>.|TRBV11-2|TRBJ2-1
CASSLGGVGFYNEQFF
>.|TRBV6-6|TRBJ2-7
CASSYVVYEQYF
>.|TRBV5-1|TRBJ2-5
CASSFQGGGETQYF
>TRBD1|TRBV12-3/TRBV12-4|TRBJ2-1
CASSLVLGTATYNEQFF
>.|TRBV20-1|TRBJ2-5
CSANSLTETQYF
>TRBD1|TRBV5-1|TRBJ2-3
CASSAPPGTGWADTQYF
>.|TRBV2|TRBJ2-1
CASSDYESIGDEQFF
>.|TRBV4-3|TRBJ2-1
CASSDRSWDSYNEQFF
>TRBD2|TRBV12-3/TRBV12-4|TRBJ2-7
CASSSLAGGLEQYF
>.|TRBV29-1|TRBJ2-5
CSVGPLLYQETQYF
>.|TRBV12-3/TRBV12-4|TRBJ2-1
CASSSDSFSYNEQFF
>TRBD2|TRBV12-3/TRBV12-4|TRBJ2-1
CASSFLAGGGNEQFF
>TRBD1|TRBV10-3|TRBJ2-6
CAMRTGPFSGANVLTF
>.|TRBV12-3/TRBV12-4|TRBJ1-3
CASRMGGSSSGNTIYF
>.|TRBV7-2|TRBJ2-3
CASSLALGGGFTDTQYF
>.|TRBV27|TRBJ2-7
CASSTGYESYEQYF
>.|TRBV24-1|TRBJ2-1
CATTLRRPGADEQFF
>TRBD1|TRBV7-8|TRBJ2-7
CASSLADRGRYEQYF
>.|TRBV7-8|TRBJ1-6
CASSTQTSPLHF
>.|TRBV6-1|TRBJ1-4
CASRVNPTNEKLFF
>TRBD2|TRBV12-3/TRBV12-4|TRBJ2-7
CASSRSGRSYEQYF
>.|TRBV12-3/TRBV12-4|TRBJ1-1
CASSRYRGNTEAFF
>TRBD1|TRBV24-1|TRBJ2-1
CATSDPRDSYNEQFF
>.|TRBV27|TRBJ1-2
CASSLSGGSGYTF
>.|TRBV7-9|TRBJ2-1
CASSSRDSSYNEQFF
>.|TRBV24-1|TRBJ1-2
CATLTARGCPGYTF
>.|TRBV12-3/TRBV12-4|TRBJ1-6
CASTHEGGGSPLHF
>TRBD1|TRBV30|TRBJ2-1
CAWLRQGFNEQFF
>.|TRBV12-3/TRBV12-4|TRBJ2-3
CASSPDRLTDTQYF
>TRBD2|TRBV4-3|TRBJ2-7
CASSQGEVAGGYYEQYF
>.|TRBV5-1|TRBJ1-1
CASSWSTTVLNTEAFF
>TRBD1|TRBV11-2|TRBJ2-6
CASSPRDSRRSGANVLTF
>.|TRBV7-9|TRBJ2-2
CASSLGAGRTGELFF
>.|TRBV7-8|TRBJ2-7
CASSSSGVSYEQYF
>TRBD2|TRBV5-1|TRBJ2-3
CASSISGRQGDTQYF
>TRBD2|TRBV20-1|TRBJ2-7
CSAGTSSEQYF
>.|TRBV5-1|TRBJ2-4
CASSPGARIQYF
>.|TRBV2|TRBJ2-7
CASKASLGGSYEQYF
>TRBD2|TRBV4-1|TRBJ2-7
CASSLGLAASYEQYF
>.|TRBV2|TRBJ1-1
CASSSTNGAEAFF
>.|TRBV4-1|TRBJ2-3
CASSQANPRDTVTDTQYF
>TRBD1|TRBV29-1|TRBJ2-2
CSALDRDIGELFF
>TRBD1|TRBV12-3/TRBV12-4|TRBJ1-1
CASSYYRGRESTEAFF
>.|TRBV4-1|TRBJ2-1
CASSRAPRGSSYNEQFF
>TRBD2|TRBV4-3|TRBJ2-5
CASSQYPGGPVGTQYF
>.|TRBV20-1|TRBJ2-3
CSASSVGTGGGDTQYF